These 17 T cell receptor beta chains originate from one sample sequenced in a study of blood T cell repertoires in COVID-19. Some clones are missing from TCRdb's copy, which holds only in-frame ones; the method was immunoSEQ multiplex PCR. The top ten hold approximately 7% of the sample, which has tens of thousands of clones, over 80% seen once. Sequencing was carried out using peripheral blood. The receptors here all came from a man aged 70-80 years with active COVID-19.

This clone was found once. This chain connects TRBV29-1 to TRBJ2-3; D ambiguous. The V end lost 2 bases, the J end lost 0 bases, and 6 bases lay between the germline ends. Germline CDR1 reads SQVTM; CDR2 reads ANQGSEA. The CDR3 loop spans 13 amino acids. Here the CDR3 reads CSVESRSTDTQYF. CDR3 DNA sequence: TGCAGCGTTGAATCCAGGAGCACAGATACGCAGTATTTT.

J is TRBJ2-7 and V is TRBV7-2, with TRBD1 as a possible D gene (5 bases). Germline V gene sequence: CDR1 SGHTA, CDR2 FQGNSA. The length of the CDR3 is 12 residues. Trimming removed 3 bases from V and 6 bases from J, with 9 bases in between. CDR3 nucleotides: TGTGCCAGCAGCTTTGCAGGGCCCGAGCAGTACTTC. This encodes CASSFAGPEQYF.

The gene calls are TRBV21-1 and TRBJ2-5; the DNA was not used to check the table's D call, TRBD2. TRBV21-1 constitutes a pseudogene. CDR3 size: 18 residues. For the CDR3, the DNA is TGTGCCAGCAGCATCCGGACTAGCGGGGGACCAAGTGGAGAGACCCAGTACTTC. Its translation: CASSIRTSGGPSGETQYF.

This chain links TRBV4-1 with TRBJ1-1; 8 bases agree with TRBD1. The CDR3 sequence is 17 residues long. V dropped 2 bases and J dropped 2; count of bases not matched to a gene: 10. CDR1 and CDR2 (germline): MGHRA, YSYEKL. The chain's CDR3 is CASSQYLRTGPNTEAFF. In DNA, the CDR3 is TGCGCCAGCAGCCAATACCTGCGGACAGGGCCTAACACTGAAGCTTTCTTT.

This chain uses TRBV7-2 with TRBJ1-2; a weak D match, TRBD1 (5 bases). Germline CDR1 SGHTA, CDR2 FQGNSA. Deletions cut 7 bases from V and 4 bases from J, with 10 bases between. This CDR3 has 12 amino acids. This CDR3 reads CASTREGYGYTF. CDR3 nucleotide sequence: TGTGCCAGCACCAGGGAGGGCTATGGCTACACCTTC.

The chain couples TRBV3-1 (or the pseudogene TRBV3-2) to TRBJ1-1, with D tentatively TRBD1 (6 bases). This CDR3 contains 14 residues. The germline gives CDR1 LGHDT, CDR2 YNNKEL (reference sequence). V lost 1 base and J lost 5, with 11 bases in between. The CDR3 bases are TGTGCCAGCAGCCAAGTTCAGGGGCTGACTGAAGCTTTCTTT. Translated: CASSQVQGLTEAFF.

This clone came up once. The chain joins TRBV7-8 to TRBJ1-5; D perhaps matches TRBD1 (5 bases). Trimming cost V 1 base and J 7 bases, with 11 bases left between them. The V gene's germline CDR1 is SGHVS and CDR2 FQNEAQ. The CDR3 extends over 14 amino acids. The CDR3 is CASSLVGLRQPQHF. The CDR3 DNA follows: TGTGCCAGCAGCTTAGTGGGGCTACGGCAGCCCCAGCATTTT.

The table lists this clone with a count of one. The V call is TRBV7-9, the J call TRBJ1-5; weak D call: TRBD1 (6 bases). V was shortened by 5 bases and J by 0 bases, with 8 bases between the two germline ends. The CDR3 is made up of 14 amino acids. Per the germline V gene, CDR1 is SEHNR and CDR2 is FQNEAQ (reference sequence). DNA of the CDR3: TGTGCCAGCAGCGGGACACATAGCAATCAGCCCCAGCATTTT. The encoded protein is CASSGTHSNQPQHF. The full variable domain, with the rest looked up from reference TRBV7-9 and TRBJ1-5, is DTGVSQNPRHKITKRGQNVTFRCDPISEHNRLYWYRQTLGQGPEFLTYFQNEAQLEKSRLLSDRFSAERPKGSFSTLEIQRTEQGDSAMYLCASSGTHSNQPQHFGDGTRLSIL.

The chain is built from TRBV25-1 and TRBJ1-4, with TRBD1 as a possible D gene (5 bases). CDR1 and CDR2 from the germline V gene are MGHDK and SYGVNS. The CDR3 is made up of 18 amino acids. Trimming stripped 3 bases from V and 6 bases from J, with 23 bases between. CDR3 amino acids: CASSDPHAGQGYDEKLFF. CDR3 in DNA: TGTGCCAGCAGTGATCCGCATGCCGGCCAGGGATATGATGAAAAACTGTTTTTT.

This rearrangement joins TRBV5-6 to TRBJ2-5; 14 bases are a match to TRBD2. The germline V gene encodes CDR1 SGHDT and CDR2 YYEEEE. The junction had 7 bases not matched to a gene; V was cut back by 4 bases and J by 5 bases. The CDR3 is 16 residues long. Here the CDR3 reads CASSPGLAGVRETQYF. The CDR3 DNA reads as TGTGCCAGCAGCCCGGGACTAGCGGGGGTTCGGGAGACCCAGTACTTC.

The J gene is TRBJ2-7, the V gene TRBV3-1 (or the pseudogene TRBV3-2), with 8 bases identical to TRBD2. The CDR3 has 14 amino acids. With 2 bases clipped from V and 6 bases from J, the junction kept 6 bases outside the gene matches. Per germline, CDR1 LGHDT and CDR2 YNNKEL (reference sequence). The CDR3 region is CASSQQAGVVEQYF. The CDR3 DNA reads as TGTGCCAGCAGCCAACAAGCGGGGGTCGTCGAGCAGTACTTC.

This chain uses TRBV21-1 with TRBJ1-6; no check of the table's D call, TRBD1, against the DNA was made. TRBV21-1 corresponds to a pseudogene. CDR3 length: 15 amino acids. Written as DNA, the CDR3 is TGTGCCAGCAGCGAAGTGGGACAGTATAATTCACCCCTCCACTTT. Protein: CASSEVGQYNSPLHF.

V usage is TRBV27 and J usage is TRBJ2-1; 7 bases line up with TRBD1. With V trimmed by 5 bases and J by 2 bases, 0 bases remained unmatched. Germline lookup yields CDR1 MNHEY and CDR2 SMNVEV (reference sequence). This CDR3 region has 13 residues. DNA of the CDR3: TGTGCCAGCAGTACAGGGGCCTACAATGAGCAGTTCTTC. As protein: CASSTGAYNEQFF.

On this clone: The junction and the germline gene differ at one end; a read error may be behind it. DNA for the CDR3: TGCGCCCGCAGCTTGGGGGGGGAGCGATCCTACGAGCAGTACTTC. This encodes CARSLGGERSYEQYF. The chain employs TRBV5-1 and TRBJ2-7; TRBD2 agrees at 7 bases. Per germline, CDR1 SGHRS and CDR2 YFSETQ. The CDR3 spans 15 residues.

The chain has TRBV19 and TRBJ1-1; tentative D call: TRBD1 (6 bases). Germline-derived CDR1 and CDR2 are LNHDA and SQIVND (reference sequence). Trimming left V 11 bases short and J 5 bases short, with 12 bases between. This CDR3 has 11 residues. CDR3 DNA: TGTGCCGGGGTACAGGGAACTGAAGCTTTCTTT. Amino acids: CAGVQGTEAFF. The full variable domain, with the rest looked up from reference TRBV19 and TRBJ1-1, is DGGITQSPKYLFRKEGQNVTLSCEQNLNHDAMYWYRQDPGQGLRLIYYSQIVNDFQKGDIAEGYSVSREKKESFPLTVTSAQKNPTAFYLCAGVQGTEAFFGQGTRLTVV.

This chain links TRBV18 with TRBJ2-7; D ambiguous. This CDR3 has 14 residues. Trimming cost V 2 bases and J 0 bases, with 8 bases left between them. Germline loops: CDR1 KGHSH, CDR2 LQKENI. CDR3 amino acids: CASSPSIDSYEQYF. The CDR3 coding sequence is TGTGCCAGCTCACCATCTATCGACTCCTACGAGCAGTACTTC.

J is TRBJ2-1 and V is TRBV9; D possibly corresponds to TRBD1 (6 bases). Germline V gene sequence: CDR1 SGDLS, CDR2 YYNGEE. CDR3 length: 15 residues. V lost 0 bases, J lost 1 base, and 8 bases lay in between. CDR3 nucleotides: TGTGCCAGCAGCGTAGGAGGGGGTTCCTACAATGAGCAGTTCTTC. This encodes CASSVGGGSYNEQFF.